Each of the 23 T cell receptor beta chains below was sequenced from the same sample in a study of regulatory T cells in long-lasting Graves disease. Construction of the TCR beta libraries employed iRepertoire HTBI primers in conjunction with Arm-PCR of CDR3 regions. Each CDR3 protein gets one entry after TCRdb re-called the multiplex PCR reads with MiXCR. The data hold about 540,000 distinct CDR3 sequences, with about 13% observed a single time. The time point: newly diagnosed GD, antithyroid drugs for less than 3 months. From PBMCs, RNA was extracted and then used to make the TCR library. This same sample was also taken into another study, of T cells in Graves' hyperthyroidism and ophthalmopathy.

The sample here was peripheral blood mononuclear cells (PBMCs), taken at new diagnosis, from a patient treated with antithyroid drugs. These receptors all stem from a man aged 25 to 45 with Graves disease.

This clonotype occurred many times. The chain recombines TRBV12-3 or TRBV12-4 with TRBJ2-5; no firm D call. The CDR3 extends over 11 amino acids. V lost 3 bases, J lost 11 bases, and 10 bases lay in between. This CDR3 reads CASSFGEEQYF. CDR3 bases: TGTGCCAGCAGTTTTGGAGAGGAACAGTACTTC.

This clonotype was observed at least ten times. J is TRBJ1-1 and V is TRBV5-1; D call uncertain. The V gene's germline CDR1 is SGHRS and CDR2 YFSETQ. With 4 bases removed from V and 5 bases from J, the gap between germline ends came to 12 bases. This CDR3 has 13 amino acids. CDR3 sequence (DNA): TGCGCCAGCAGCCCGTGGGGAGTGACTGAAGCTTTCTTT. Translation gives CASSPWGVTEAFF.

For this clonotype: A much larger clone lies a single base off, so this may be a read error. The CDR3 DNA reads TGCGCCAGCAGTGACAGGGACACCGGGGAGCCGTTTTTT. Residues: CASSDRDTGEPFF. The chain links TRBV6-9 to TRBJ2-2, with 7 nucleotides matching TRBD1. CDR1 is MNHGY, CDR2 SVAAGI, per germline. This CDR3 is built from 13 residues.

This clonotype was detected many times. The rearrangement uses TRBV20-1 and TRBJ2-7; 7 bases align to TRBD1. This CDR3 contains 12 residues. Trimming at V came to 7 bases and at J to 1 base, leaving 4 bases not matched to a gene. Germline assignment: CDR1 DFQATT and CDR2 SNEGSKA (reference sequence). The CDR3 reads CSGTGSSYEQYF. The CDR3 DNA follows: TGCAGTGGGACAGGCTCATCCTACGAGCAGTACTTC.

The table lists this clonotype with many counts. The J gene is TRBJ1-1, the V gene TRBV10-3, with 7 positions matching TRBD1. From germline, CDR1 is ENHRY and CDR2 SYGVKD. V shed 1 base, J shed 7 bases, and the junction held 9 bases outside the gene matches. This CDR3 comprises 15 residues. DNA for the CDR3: TGTGCCATCAGTGAGTTGGGTCTCCACAGGGGTGAAGCTTTCTTT. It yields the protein CAISELGLHRGEAFF.

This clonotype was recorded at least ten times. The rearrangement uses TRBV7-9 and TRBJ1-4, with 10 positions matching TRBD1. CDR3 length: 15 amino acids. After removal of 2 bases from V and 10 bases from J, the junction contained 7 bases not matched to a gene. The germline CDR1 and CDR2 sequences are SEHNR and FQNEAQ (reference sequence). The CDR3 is CASSLPRDRGGKLFF. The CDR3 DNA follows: TGTGCCAGCAGCTTACCAAGGGACAGGGGAGGAAAACTGTTTTTT.

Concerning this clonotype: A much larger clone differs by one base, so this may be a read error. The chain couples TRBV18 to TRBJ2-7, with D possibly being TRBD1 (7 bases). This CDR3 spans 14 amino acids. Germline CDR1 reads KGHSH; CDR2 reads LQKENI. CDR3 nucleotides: TGTGTCAGCTCACCGAGGAGGGGGCTCTACGAGCAGTACTTC. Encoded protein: CVSSPRRGLYEQYF.

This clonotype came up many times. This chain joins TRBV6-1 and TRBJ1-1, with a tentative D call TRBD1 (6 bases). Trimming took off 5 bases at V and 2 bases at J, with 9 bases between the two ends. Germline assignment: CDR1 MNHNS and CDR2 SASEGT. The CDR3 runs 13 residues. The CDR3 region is CASSTGYNTEAFF. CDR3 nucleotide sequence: TGTGCCAGCAGTACAGGGTATAACACTGAAGCTTTCTTT.

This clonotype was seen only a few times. The CDR3 nucleotides read TGTGCCAGCAGCTCCGGGACAGGGGATGGAAAACTGTTTTTT. This encodes CASSSGTGDGKLFF. This chain joins TRBV7-2 and TRBJ1-4; 10 positions agree with TRBD1. CDR1 SGHTA and CDR2 FQGNSA come from the germline V gene. Trimming removed 4 bases from V and 10 bases from J; junction bases left unmatched: 6. The CDR3 length is 14 residues.

The CDR3 DNA reads TGTGCCAGCAGCCCAGGACTAGCGGGTGTATACTACAATGAGCAGTTCTTC. It translates to CASSPGLAGVYYNEQFF. The chain recombines TRBV7-2 with TRBJ2-1; 11 bases are shared with TRBD2. CDR1 and CDR2 (germline): SGHTA, FQGNSA. V shed 5 bases and J 3 bases; nucleotides not matched to a gene: 9. CDR3 length: 17 amino acids. Supplemented by reference TRBV7-2 and TRBJ2-1, the full variable domain reads GAGVSQSPSNKVTEKGKDVELRCDPISGHTALYWYRQSLGQGLEFLIYFQGNSAPDKSGLPSDRFSAERTGGSVSTLTIQRTQQEDSAVYLCASSPGLAGVYYNEQFFGPGTRLTVL.

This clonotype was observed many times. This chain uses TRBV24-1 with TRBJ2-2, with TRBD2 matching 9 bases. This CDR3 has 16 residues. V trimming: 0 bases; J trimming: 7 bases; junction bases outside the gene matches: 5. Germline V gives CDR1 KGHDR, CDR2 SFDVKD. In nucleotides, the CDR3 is TGTGCCACCAGTGATTTGGTGGTAGCGGGGGACGGGGAGCTGTTTTTT. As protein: CATSDLVVAGDGELFF.

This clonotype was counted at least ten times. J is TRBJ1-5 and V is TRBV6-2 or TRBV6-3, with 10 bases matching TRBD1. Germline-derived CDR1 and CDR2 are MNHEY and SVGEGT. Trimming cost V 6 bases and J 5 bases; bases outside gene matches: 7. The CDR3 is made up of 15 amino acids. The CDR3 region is CASRPKTGGYQPQHF. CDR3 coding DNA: TGTGCCAGCAGACCCAAGACAGGGGGCTATCAGCCCCAGCATTTT.

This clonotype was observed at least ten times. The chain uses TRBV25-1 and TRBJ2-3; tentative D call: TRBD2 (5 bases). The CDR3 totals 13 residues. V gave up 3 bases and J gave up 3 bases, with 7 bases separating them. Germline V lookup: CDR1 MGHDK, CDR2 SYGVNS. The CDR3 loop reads CASSDWTTDTQYF. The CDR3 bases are TGTGCCAGCAGTGATTGGACTACAGATACGCAGTATTTT.

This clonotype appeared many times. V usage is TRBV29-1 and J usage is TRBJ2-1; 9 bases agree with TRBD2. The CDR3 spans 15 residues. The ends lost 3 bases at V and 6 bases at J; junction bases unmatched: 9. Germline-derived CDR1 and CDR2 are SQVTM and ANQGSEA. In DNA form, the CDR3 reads TGCAGCGTTGAGAAAGGCGGGAGGGCCCCCAATGAGCAGTTCTTC. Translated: CSVEKGGRAPNEQFF.

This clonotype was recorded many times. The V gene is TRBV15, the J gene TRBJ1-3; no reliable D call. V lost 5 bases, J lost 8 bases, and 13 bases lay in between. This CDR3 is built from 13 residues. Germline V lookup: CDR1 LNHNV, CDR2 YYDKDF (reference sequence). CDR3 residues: CATSSGLGDTIYF. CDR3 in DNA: TGTGCCACCAGCTCGGGCCTTGGCGACACCATATATTTT. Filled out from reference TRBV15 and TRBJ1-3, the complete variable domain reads DAMVIQNPRYQVTQFGKPVTLSCSQTLNHNVMYWYQQKSSQAPKLLFHYYDKDFNNEADTPDNFQSRRPNTSFCFLDIRSPGLGDTAMYLCATSSGLGDTIYFGEGSWLTVV.

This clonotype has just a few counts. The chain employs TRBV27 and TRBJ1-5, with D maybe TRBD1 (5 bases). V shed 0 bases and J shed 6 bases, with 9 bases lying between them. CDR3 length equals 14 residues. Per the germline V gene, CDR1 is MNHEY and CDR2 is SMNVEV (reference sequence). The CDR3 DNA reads TGTGCCAGCAGTTTATCAAGGGGTGCTCAGCCCCAGCATTTT. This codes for CASSLSRGAQPQHF.

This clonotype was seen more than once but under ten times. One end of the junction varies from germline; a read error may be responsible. The CDR3 reads CASSEVLTAYGYAF. As DNA, the CDR3 is TGTGCCAGCAGTGAAGTTCTGACAGCTTATGGCTACGCCTTC. The rearrangement uses TRBV6-1 and TRBJ1-2; possible D gene TRBD1, 5 bases. Germline CDR1 reads MNHNS; CDR2 reads SASEGT. The CDR3 is made up of 14 amino acids.

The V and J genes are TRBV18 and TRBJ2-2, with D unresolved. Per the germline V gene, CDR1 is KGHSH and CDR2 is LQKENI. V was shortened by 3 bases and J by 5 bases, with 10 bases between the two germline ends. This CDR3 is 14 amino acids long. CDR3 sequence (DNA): TGTGCCAGCTCACCGACGACTGGGACCGGGGAGCTGTTTTTT. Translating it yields CASSPTTGTGELFF.

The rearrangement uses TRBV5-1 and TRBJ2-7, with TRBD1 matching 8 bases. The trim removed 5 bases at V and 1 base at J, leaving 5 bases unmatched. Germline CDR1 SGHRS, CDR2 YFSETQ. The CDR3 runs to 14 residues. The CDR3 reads CASRWGQESYEQYF. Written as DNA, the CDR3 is TGCGCCAGCAGGTGGGGACAGGAGTCCTACGAGCAGTACTTC.

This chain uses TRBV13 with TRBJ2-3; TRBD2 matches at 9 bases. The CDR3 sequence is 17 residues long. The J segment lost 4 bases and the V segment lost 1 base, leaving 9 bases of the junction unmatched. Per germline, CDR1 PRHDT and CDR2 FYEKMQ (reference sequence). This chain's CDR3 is CASSLEMREGGADTQYF. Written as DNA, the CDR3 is TGTGCCAGCAGCTTAGAAATGCGGGAGGGCGGCGCAGATACGCAGTATTTT.

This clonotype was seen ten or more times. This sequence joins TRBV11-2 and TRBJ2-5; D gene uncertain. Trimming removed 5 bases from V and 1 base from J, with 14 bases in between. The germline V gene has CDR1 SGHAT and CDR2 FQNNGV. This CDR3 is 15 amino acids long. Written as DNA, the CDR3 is TGTGCCAGCAGCCCCCAGGAGCCACCCCAAGAGACCCAGTACTTC. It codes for CASSPQEPPQETQYF.

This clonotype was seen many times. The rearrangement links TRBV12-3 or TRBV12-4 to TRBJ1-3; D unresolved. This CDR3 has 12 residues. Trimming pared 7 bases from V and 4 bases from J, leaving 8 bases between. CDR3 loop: CASNHIGNTIYF. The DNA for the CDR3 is TGTGCCAGCAACCACATCGGAAACACCATATATTTT.

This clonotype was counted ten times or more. The CDR3 region is CASMYGGGYEQYF. As DNA, the CDR3 is TGTGCCAGCATGTACGGAGGGGGATACGAGCAGTACTTC. The chain uses TRBV2 and TRBJ2-7; possibly TRBD1 or TRBD2 for D (6 bases each). The CDR3 extends over 13 amino acids. Trimming stripped 7 bases from V and 4 bases from J, with 14 bases between. From germline, CDR1 is SNHLY and CDR2 FYNNEI.